This TCR beta chain was recovered during a study of blood T cell repertoires in COVID-19. Study summary: T cells, B-cell-depleted T cells, or PBMCs provided the cDNA or gDNA that served as material.

Sequenced by immunoSEQ multiplex PCR; TCRdb stores in-frame clones only, minus some. The top ten hold 0.8% to 1% of the sample, which has some 300,000 clones, approximately 91% seen once. Everyone who took part was roughly 18 to 89 years old, and they came from 24 US areas. Participant-given clinical history determined each cohort assignment. Before being deemed recovered, Cohort 3 donors had two negative PCRs, clearance, or symptom resolution. CDR1 is ENHRY, CDR2 SYGVKD, per germline. The CDR3 covers 18 residues. With V trimmed by 5 bases and J by 4 bases, 16 bases remained unmatched. The TCR comes from a young woman who had recovered from COVID-19. Sequenced: PBMCs or T cells enriched from blood (not recorded which). The chain uses TRBV10-3 and TRBJ1-1; 10 nucleotides align to TRBD1. The CDR3 spells CAISILFMTGGAATEAFF. CDR3 coding DNA: TGTGCCATCAGTATACTCTTTATGACAGGGGGCGCGGCCACTGAAGCTTTCTTT.